A selection of T cell receptor beta chains follows, all from one sample in a study of T cell repertoires in urothelial bladder cancer. Sequencing used immunoSEQ multiplex PCR; TCRdb keeps in-frame clones, though not all of them. The table has over 10,000 clones, roughly 65% seen once. Sequenced: tumor-infiltrating cells from bladder cancer. The receptor set was obtained from a human donor with urothelial carcinoma. CDR3s include the opening cysteine and the closing phenylalanine or tryptophan. A D gene is named only where the DNA matches it firmly. The size of a clone is reported for some rows only, either as once, few or many, or as a class for expanded clones.

TRBV4-3	TRBD2	-	TRBJ2-1	CASSQERGAMNEQFF	TGCGCCAGCAGCCAAGAGCGGGGGGCCATGAATGAGCAGTTCTTC
TRBV6-1	TRBD1	-	TRBJ2-5	CASGTAIQETQYF	TGTGCCAGCGGGACAGCCATACAAGAGACCCAGTACTTC
TRBV12-5	-	-	TRBJ2-2	CASGFMTAYTGELFF	TGTGCTAGTGGTTTTATGACAGCATACACCGGGGAGCTGTTTTTT
TRBV6-5	-	-	TRBJ1-2	CASSYSGQESYGYTF	TGTGCCAGCAGTTACTCGGGCCAGGAGAGCTATGGCTACACCTTC
TRBV6-5	-	-	TRBJ2-1	CASSYENEQFF	TGTGCCAGCAGTTACGAGAATGAGCAGTTCTTC
TRBV4-3	-	-	TRBJ1-5	CASSQAAKQGNQPQHF	TGCGCCAGCAGCCAAGCAGCGAAACAGGGCAATCAGCCCCAGCATTTT
TRBV14	-	-	TRBJ1-2	CASSPDSLLGYTF	TGTGCCAGCAGCCCGGACAGTTTATTAGGCTACACCTTC
TRBV5-4	-	-	TRBJ2-1	CASSQGGGPWNEQFF	TGTGCCAGCAGCCAAGGGGGGGGGCCCTGGAATGAGCAGTTCTTC
TRBV7-8	-	few	TRBJ1-2	CASGPRWGIGLYGYTF	TGTGCCAGCGGGCCTCGGTGGGGAATTGGGCTATATGGCTACACCTTC
TRBV27	TRBD2	-	TRBJ2-1	CASSLSTIAGGPQSEQFF	TGTGCCAGCAGTTTATCAACTATAGCGGGGGGGCCCCAAAGTGAGCAGTTCTTC
TRBV11-2	-	-	TRBJ2-4	CASSKRDSLAKNIQYF	TGTGCCAGCAGCAAACGGGACTCTCTAGCCAAAAACATTCAGTACTTC
TRBV5-6	-	-	TRBJ2-2	CASSLWGGRFGELFF	TGTGCCAGCAGCTTGTGGGGGGGCCGTTTCGGGGAGCTGTTTTTT
TRBV10-3	-	once	TRBJ2-1	CAISESPGVSDEQFF	TGTGCCATCAGTGAGTCCCCAGGGGTCAGTGACGAGCAGTTCTTC
TRBV2	TRBD2	-	TRBJ2-5	CASRRRTSGGAKETQYF	TGTGCCAGCAGGCGAAGGACTAGCGGGGGGGCTAAAGAGACCCAGTACTTC
TRBV18	-	-	TRBJ2-5	CASSPQAPSLQETQYF	TGTGCCAGCTCACCCCAAGCGCCCAGCCTCCAAGAGACCCAGTACTTC
TRBV7-9	TRBD1	once	TRBJ2-7	CASSSSWTGSNEVHEQYF	TGTGCCAGCAGCTCAAGTTGGACAGGCTCCAACGAGGTCCACGAGCAGTACTTC
TRBV7-9	TRBD1	-	TRBJ1-4	CASSLLWAGGREKLFF	TGTGCCAGCAGCTTATTATGGGCAGGGGGTCGCGAAAAACTGTTTTTT
TRBV6-6	-	few	TRBJ2-7	CASRGLYEQYF	TGTGCCAGCCGGGGCCTCTACGAGCAGTACTTC
TRBV6-5	-	medium-sized	TRBJ1-1	CASSRRNTEAFF	TGTGCCAGCAGTCGACGGAACACTGAAGCTTTCTTT
TRBV5-6	-	once	TRBJ2-3	CASSQGPATDTQYF	TGTGCCAGCAGCCAGGGACCAGCCACAGATACGCAGTATTTT
TRBV9	-	-	TRBJ2-3	CASSVGDFSTDTQYF	TGTGCCAGCAGCGTAGGGGACTTCAGCACAGATACGCAGTATTTT
TRBV11-3	TRBD1	few	TRBJ2-5	CASSLRTGGPDETQYF	TGTGCCAGCAGCTTAAGGACAGGGGGCCCGGATGAGACCCAGTACTTC
TRBV7-3	-	-	TRBJ2-3	CASSLAGGADTQYF	TGTGCCAGCAGCTTAGCAGGGGGGGCAGATACGCAGTATTTT
TRBV7-6	-	-	TRBJ1-4	CASSSRQAKLFF	TGTGCCAGCAGCTCAAGACAGGCGAAACTGTTTTTT
TRBV30	-	-	TRBJ2-5	CAWTGTIRETQYF	TGTGCCTGGACAGGAACCATCCGGGAGACCCAGTACTTC
TRBV7-9	-	-	TRBJ2-3	CASSLFGGQGTDTQYF	TGTGCCAGCAGCTTATTCGGGGGGCAGGGCACAGATACGCAGTATTTT
TRBV7-9	-	-	TRBJ2-1	CASSLAQISYNEQFF	TGTGCCAGCAGCTTAGCACAGATCTCCTACAATGAGCAGTTCTTC
TRBV4-2	-	-	TRBJ2-5	CASSLYQGPQETQYF	TGTGCCAGCAGCCTGTACCAGGGCCCACAAGAGACCCAGTACTTC
TRBV12-5	-	-	TRBJ2-3	CASGFDATSTDTQYF	TGTGCTAGTGGTTTTGACGCAACTAGCACAGATACGCAGTATTTT
TRBV6-5	-	few	TRBJ1-4	CASSSQGLTNEKLFF	TGTGCCAGCAGCAGTCAGGGGTTAACTAATGAAAAACTGTTTTTT
TRBV19	-	-	TRBJ2-1	CASSLSGSSYNEQFF	TGTGCCAGTAGTCTCAGCGGCAGCTCCTACAATGAGCAGTTCTTC
TRBV5-1	-	-	TRBJ2-3	CASSLERDTQYF	TGCGCCAGCAGCTTGGAACGAGATACGCAGTATTTT
TRBV4-2	TRBD1	-	TRBJ1-1	CASSQPGTENTEAFF	TGTGCCAGCAGCCAACCCGGGACAGAAAACACTGAAGCTTTCTTT
TRBV5-6	TRBD2	-	TRBJ2-3	CASSPGLGGDTQYF	TGTGCCAGCAGCCCGGGACTAGGGGGGGATACGCAGTATTTT
TRBV7-3	-	once	TRBJ2-3	CASRLRAGTDTQYF	TGTGCCAGCAGGCTGAGAGCGGGCACAGATACGCAGTATTTT
TRBV18	-	medium-sized	TRBJ1-1	CASSDGHTEAFF	TGTGCCAGCTCAGACGGCCACACTGAAGCTTTCTTT
TRBV6-6	TRBD2	-	TRBJ2-1	CASRGTSYNEQFF	TGTGCCAGCAGGGGGACTAGCTACAATGAGCAGTTCTTC
TRBV19	-	-	TRBJ2-5	CASSIRDLRGETQYF	TGTGCCAGTAGTATCAGGGACCTCAGAGGGGAGACCCAGTACTTC
TRBV19	-	-	TRBJ2-5	CASSIFGSETQYF	TGTGCCAGTAGTATCTTCGGGTCAGAGACCCAGTACTTC
TRBV12-5	-	few	TRBJ1-5	CASASRNQPQHF	TGTGCTAGTGCCTCAAGGAATCAGCCCCAGCATTTT
TRBV7-9	TRBD1	few	TRBJ1-6	CASSLSRGDSPLHF	TGTGCCAGCAGCTTGTCCAGGGGGGACTCACCCCTCCACTTT
TRBV4-1	TRBD1	-	TRBJ2-4	CASSQETVRDSRIQYF	TGCGCCAGCAGCCAAGAGACAGTCCGGGACAGCCGCATTCAGTACTTC
TRBV29-1	TRBD2	-	TRBJ2-3	CSGVRLAGRTDTQYF	TGCAGCGGGGTCCGACTAGCGGGGCGCACAGATACGCAGTATTTT
TRBV2	TRBD2	few	TRBJ2-2	CASSEARGSGGRELFF	TGTGCCAGCAGTGAAGCGCGCGGTAGCGGGGGGCGGGAGCTGTTTTTT
TRBV6-5	-	-	TRBJ2-7	CASSYERARFEQYF	TGTGCCAGCAGTTACGAAAGGGCACGCTTCGAGCAGTACTTC
TRBV10-1	-	-	TRBJ2-6	CASSEEGTGANVLTF	TGCGCCAGCAGTGAGGAGGGTACGGGGGCCAACGTCCTGACTTTC
TRBV5-1	TRBD2	-	TRBJ2-1	CASSLGLAGGYNEQFF	TGCGCCAGCAGCTTGGGACTAGCGGGGGGATACAATGAGCAGTTCTTC